The 31 T cell receptor beta chains given below trace back to one sample, sequenced in a study of T cells in Graves' hyperthyroidism and ophthalmopathy. Amplification targeted TCR beta CDR3 regions from RNA transcripts. TCR CDR3 regions were first amplified by RT-PCR with HTBI primers. TCRdb re-called the multiplex PCR reads through MiXCR, storing one row per CDR3 protein. Of around 440,000 distinct CDR3 sequences listed, approximately 14% are singletons. Material: blood. These receptors were obtained from a woman between 18 and 29 years old with Graves' hyperthyroidism.

The J gene is TRBJ2-7, the V gene TRBV9; 7 bases align to TRBD1. The CDR3 contains 15 residues. Germline V gene lookup returns CDR1 SGDLS and CDR2 YYNGEE. The V and J ends lost 0 bases and 2 bases, in that order; junction bases with no gene match: 5. CDR3 amino acids: CASSVEGQWAYEQYF. The CDR3 bases are TGTGCCAGCAGCGTAGAGGGACAGTGGGCCTACGAGCAGTACTTC.

This clonotype was counted between two and nine times. V is TRBV10-3 and J is TRBJ2-1; 10 bases are shared with TRBD2. Germline V gene sequence: CDR1 ENHRY, CDR2 SYGVKD. The ends lost 0 bases at V and 8 bases at J; junction bases unmatched: 7. CDR3 length: 16 residues. Here the CDR3 DNA reads TGTGCCATCAGTGAGTCTGCTAGCGGGGGAGGGTATGAGCAGTTCTTC. Translating gives CAISESASGGGYEQFF.

In this sample, this clonotype turned up many times. J is TRBJ2-7 and V is TRBV18; no definite D call. Trimming shortened V by 8 bases and J by 2 bases, and 16 bases separated the two germline ends. The CDR3 contains 14 residues. CDR1 KGHSH and CDR2 LQKENI come from the germline V gene. The CDR3: CASKIQATAYEQYF. Written as DNA, the CDR3 is TGTGCCAGCAAGATTCAGGCCACCGCCTACGAGCAGTACTTC.

The gene calls are TRBV7-9 and TRBJ2-3; possibly TRBD1 or TRBD2 for D (5 bases each). Between the trimmed V and J ends, which lost 5 bases and 2 bases, there was a span of 29 bases. The germline V gene has CDR1 SEHNR and CDR2 FQNEAQ (reference sequence). This CDR3 spans 20 amino acids. For the CDR3, the DNA is TGTGCCAGCAGCCGTTCAACCAAAACTTACCCACAGGACTCCACAGATACGCAGTATTTT. It translates to CASSRSTKTYPQDSTDTQYF.

This clonotype appeared a single time. This rearrangement joins TRBV6-2 or TRBV6-3 to TRBJ1-3; D remains ambiguous. The germline V gene encodes CDR1 MNHEY and CDR2 SVGEGT. Trimming removed 0 bases from V and 7 bases from J, with 10 bases in between. The CDR3 has 14 amino acids. DNA of the CDR3: TGTGCCAGCAGTTACTCGAGGCAGAGTAACACCATATATTTT. Translating gives CASSYSRQSNTIYF.

The sample holds many counts of this clonotype. The chain carries TRBV27 and TRBJ2-7, with TRBD2 matching 8 bases. In germline, CDR1 is MNHEY, CDR2 SMNVEV (reference sequence). J lost 3 bases, V lost 5 bases, and 6 bases had no gene match. CDR3 length: 14 amino acids. This CDR3 reads CASSIPGTSYEQYF. CDR3 coding DNA: TGTGCCAGCAGTATACCCGGGACTAGCTACGAGCAGTACTTC.

This clonotype has a count of ten or more. V is TRBV2 and J is TRBJ2-3, with 10 bases fitting TRBD2. The CDR3 totals 13 residues. Per germline, CDR1 SNHLY and CDR2 FYNNEI. The V segment lost 7 bases and the J segment 7 bases; nucleotides outside the gene matches: 5. Here the CDR3 reads CASIPAGGNTQYF. CDR3 coding DNA: TGTGCCAGCATCCCAGCGGGAGGGAATACGCAGTATTTT. Using reference TRBV2 and TRBJ2-3 for the parts outside the CDR3, the full variable domain is EPEVTQTPSHQVTQMGQEVILRCVPISNHLYFYWYRQILGQKVEFLVSFYNNEISEKSEIFDDQFSVERPDGSNFTLKIRSTKLEDSAMYFCASIPAGGNTQYFGPGTRLTVL.

This clonotype was counted many times. V and J are TRBV20-1 and TRBJ2-5; the match to TRBD1 covers 7 bases. With V trimmed by 6 bases and J by 4 bases, 5 bases remained unmatched. Germline-derived CDR1 and CDR2 are DFQATT and SNEGSKA (reference sequence). CDR3 length: 12 amino acids. The CDR3 sequence: CSASTGLETQYF. Here the CDR3 DNA reads TGCAGTGCCTCGACAGGGTTAGAGACCCAGTACTTC.

In this sample, this clonotype turned up a few times. This chain joins TRBV27 and TRBJ2-5; 8 bases align to TRBD2. Germline CDR1 is MNHEY and CDR2 is SMNVEV (reference sequence). The V gene end was trimmed by 2 bases and the J gene end by 5 bases; junction bases not matched to a gene: 13. This CDR3 region has 17 residues. The CDR3 sequence is CASSLKPQAGGWETQYF. The CDR3 nucleotides read TGTGCCAGCAGTTTAAAGCCTCAGGCGGGAGGTTGGGAGACCCAGTACTTC.

The chain carries TRBV25-1 and TRBJ2-3; 14 nucleotides agree with TRBD2. After removal of 4 bases from V and 4 bases from J, the junction contained 4 bases not matched to a gene. The CDR3 is made up of 16 amino acids. Germline CDR1 reads MGHDK; CDR2 reads SYGVNS. The CDR3 here is CASSGGTSGSADTQYF. The CDR3 nucleotides read TGTGCCAGCAGTGGCGGGACTAGCGGGAGCGCAGATACGCAGTATTTT.

The table lists this clonotype with many counts. The CDR3 sequence is CASSYLLDTQYF. The CDR3 coding sequence is TGTGCCAGCAGTTACCTGCTCGATACGCAGTATTTT. The chain joins TRBV6-2 or TRBV6-3 to TRBJ2-3, with D hard to call. Trimming removed 2 bases from V and 6 bases from J, with 6 bases in between. The CDR3 consists of 12 residues. Germline V gene sequence: CDR1 MNHEY, CDR2 SVGEGT.

This clonotype turned up a few times. The chain carries TRBV19 and TRBJ1-6, with 7 bases aligning to TRBD1. Germline CDR1 reads LNHDA; CDR2 reads SQIVND (reference sequence). The CDR3 consists of 16 residues. V lost 4 bases and J lost 7; bases outside the gene matches: 10. CDR3 bases: TGTGCCAGTAGTACATCCCGGACAGGCGTGAATTCACCCCTCCACTTT. It is translated as CASSTSRTGVNSPLHF.

This clonotype was counted ten times or more. The chain employs TRBV7-9 and TRBJ2-3; 10 nucleotides match TRBD2. This CDR3 contains 15 residues. Germline CDR1 and CDR2: SEHNR and FQNEAQ (reference sequence). V gave up 3 bases and J gave up 2 bases; unmatched junction bases: 2. Here the CDR3 DNA reads TGTGCCAGCAGCTTTGGACTAGCGGTCACAGATACGCAGTATTTT. Its protein is CASSFGLAVTDTQYF.

This clonotype was counted many times. The rearrangement links TRBV10-3 to TRBJ1-3; no clear D. Germline CDR1 reads ENHRY; CDR2 reads SYGVKD. The CDR3 loop spans 16 amino acids. Trimming stripped 8 bases from V and 0 bases from J, with 17 bases between. CDR3 residues: CAIADLRASSGNTIYF. The CDR3 DNA is TGTGCCATCGCAGACTTGCGGGCGAGCTCTGGAAACACCATATATTTT.

The rearrangement joins TRBV24-1 to TRBJ2-1; 11 bases line up with TRBD2. CDR1 and CDR2 from the germline V gene are KGHDR and SFDVKD. The J segment lost 6 bases and the V segment lost 2 bases, leaving 5 bases of the junction unmatched. CDR3 length: 16 amino acids. This chain's CDR3 is CATSDSQGTSGNEQFF. The DNA for the CDR3 is TGTGCCACCAGTGATTCCCAAGGGACTAGCGGCAATGAGCAGTTCTTC.

This clonotype has at least ten counts. The genes are TRBV18 and TRBJ2-3, with 9 bases matching TRBD2. The CDR3 length is 15 residues. V lost 3 bases and J lost 4; bases outside the gene matches: 5. Germline-derived CDR1 and CDR2 are KGHSH and LQKENI. The CDR3, as DNA: TGTGCCAGCTCACCGGCTAGCGGGAACCCAGATACGCAGTATTTT. Protein sequence: CASSPASGNPDTQYF. Supplemented by reference TRBV18 and TRBJ2-3, the full variable domain reads NAGVMQNPRHLVRRRGQEARLRCSPMKGHSHVYWYRQLPEEGLKFMVYLQKENIIDESGMPKERFSAEFPKEGPSILRIQQVVRGDSAAYFCASSPASGNPDTQYFGPGTRLTVL.

The V and J genes are TRBV3-1 and TRBJ1-2; D gene uncertain. The CDR3 loop spans 13 amino acids. V was cut by 4 bases and J by 8 bases, with 14 bases left in between. Germline V gene lookup returns CDR1 LGHDT and CDR2 YNNKEL (reference sequence). For the CDR3, the DNA is TGTGCCAGCAGCCGAGTGACCAACCGAGGCTACACCTTC. Residues: CASSRVTNRGYTF.

This clonotype was picked up many times. This chain joins TRBV7-3 and TRBJ2-3, with D possibly being TRBD2 (5 bases). The V gene's germline CDR1 is SGHTA and CDR2 FQGTGA. The CDR3 extends over 16 amino acids. V lost 2 bases and J lost 1, with 13 bases in between. The CDR3 DNA reads TGTGCCAGCAGCTTACGTCCTAGCCGAGGCACAGATACGCAGTATTTT. Translating it yields CASSLRPSRGTDTQYF.

The V gene is TRBV5-1, the J gene TRBJ1-1; D unclear. This CDR3 has 14 residues. CDR1 and CDR2 from the germline V gene are SGHRS and YFSETQ. Trimming cost V 6 bases and J 3 bases, with 15 bases left between them. CDR3 protein: CASTLHIGDTEAFF. The CDR3 bases are TGCGCCAGCACCCTTCACATTGGGGACACTGAAGCTTTCTTT.

This clonotype was recorded a few times. The rearrangement joins TRBV25-1 to TRBJ2-3; D call uncertain. There are 12 residues in the CDR3. Per germline, CDR1 MGHDK and CDR2 SYGVNS. Trimming took 8 bases from V and 3 from J, leaving 9 bases between them. Here the CDR3 DNA reads TGTGCCAGCGGCCGAACGACAGATACGCAGTATTTT. Translation: CASGRTTDTQYF.

In its sample, this clonotype was seen a few times. The chain has TRBV28 and TRBJ2-1; 7 bases line up with TRBD2. Trimming took 5 bases from V and 12 from J; bases not matched to a gene: 7. CDR3 length equals 12 residues. CDR1 is MDHEN, CDR2 SYDVKM, per germline. The CDR3 spells CASSPRRGGQFF. In DNA, the CDR3 is TGTGCCAGCAGTCCAAGGCGCGGGGGGCAGTTCTTC.

About this clonotype: A read error is possible here, since a much larger clone lies one base away. This is likely a read error, given that the CDR3 carries no conserved phenylalanine or tryptophan at its end. The chain employs TRBV2 and TRBJ1-2; the D is unclear. The CDR3 extends over 13 amino acids. Trimming took 6 bases from V and 4 from J, leaving 12 bases between them. Germline V CDR1 and CDR2: SNHLY, FYNNEI. The CDR3 bases are TGTGCCAGCAGCTTAGACTCAGCCTATGGCTACACCTTA. Translating gives CASSLDSAYGYTL.

Ten or more counts support this clonotype. The V call is TRBV11-3, the J call TRBJ2-3, with 8 bases lining up with TRBD2. V was pared by 5 bases and J by 5 bases, with 3 bases of the junction left unmatched. The length of the CDR3 is 13 residues. Per the germline V gene, CDR1 is SGHNT and CDR2 is YENEEA. CDR3 nucleotides: TGTGCCAGCAGCGTTAGCGGGATAGATACGCAGTATTTT. Residues: CASSVSGIDTQYF.

To note about this clonotype: This may stem from a read error, because a much larger clone lies one nucleotide away. This is likely a read error, given that the CDR3 carries no conserved phenylalanine or tryptophan at its end. The chain employs TRBV5-1 and TRBJ1-1; D unclear. V shed 4 bases and J shed 2 bases, with 15 bases lying between them. The CDR3 is 15 amino acids. Per the germline V gene, CDR1 is SGHRS and CDR2 is YFSETQ. This chain's CDR3 is CASSPDVRINTEAFS. The CDR3 DNA follows: TGCGCCAGCAGCCCAGACGTGAGGATCAACACTGAAGCTTTCTCT.

This chain joins TRBV5-1 and TRBJ2-5; D might be TRBD2 (7 bases). The CDR3 covers 14 residues. CDR1 and CDR2 from the germline V gene are SGHRS and YFSETQ. The V and J ends lost 3 bases and 5 bases respectively, with 14 bases between them. CDR3 coding DNA: TGCGCCAGCAGCTCCTCGGGGGGCGTGGAGACCCAGTACTTC. Its translation: CASSSSGGVETQYF.

This clonotype has ten or more counts. This sequence joins TRBV20-1 and TRBJ2-7; 9 bases are shared with TRBD2. The germline CDR1 and CDR2 sequences are DFQATT and SNEGSKA (reference sequence). The CDR3 has 15 residues. The V gene end was trimmed by 3 bases and the J gene end by 1 base; junction bases not matched to a gene: 7. This CDR3 reads CSASSGSSPSYEQYF. CDR3 bases: TGCAGTGCTAGTAGCGGGAGCTCCCCGTCCTACGAGCAGTACTTC.

V is TRBV19 and J is TRBJ2-1; TRBD2 is a possible D gene (5 bases). The V end lost 5 bases, the J end lost 10 bases, and 18 bases lay between the germline ends. The CDR3 is made up of 14 amino acids. Germline CDR1 reads LNHDA; CDR2 reads SQIVND (reference sequence). The CDR3 sequence: CASSHIFEEREQFF. The DNA for the CDR3 is TGTGCCAGTAGTCATATTTTTGAGGAGCGGGAGCAGTTCTTC. The full variable domain, rest sourced from reference TRBV19 and TRBJ2-1, is DGGITQSPKYLFRKEGQNVTLSCEQNLNHDAMYWYRQDPGQGLRLIYYSQIVNDFQKGDIAEGYSVSREKKESFPLTVTSAQKNPTAFYLCASSHIFEEREQFFGPGTRLTVL.

This clonotype appeared a few times. This chain links TRBV11-2 with TRBJ2-3, with 16 bases matching TRBD2. The V and J ends lost 4 bases and 3 bases, in that order; junction bases with no gene match: 22. Per the germline V gene, CDR1 is SGHAT and CDR2 is FQNNGV. The CDR3 is 23 residues long. The CDR3 sequence is CASSSTPWTLGLAGGYGTDTQYF. The CDR3 nucleotides read TGTGCCAGCAGCTCCACCCCTTGGACTTTGGGACTAGCGGGAGGGTACGGGACAGATACGCAGTATTTT. Together with reference TRBV11-2 and TRBJ2-3, the CDR3 gives the full variable domain: EAGVAQSPRYKIIEKRQSVAFWCNPISGHATLYWYQQILGQGPKLLIQFQNNGVVDDSQLPKDRFSAERLKGVDSTLKIQPAKLEDSAVYLCASSSTPWTLGLAGGYGTDTQYFGPGTRLTVL.

This clonotype was observed at least ten times. The V call is TRBV20-1, the J call TRBJ1-2; D gene uncertain. Per germline, CDR1 DFQATT and CDR2 SNEGSKA (reference sequence). The length of the CDR3 is 18 residues. V lost 2 bases and J lost 5, with 27 bases in between. The chain's CDR3 is CSARPQSVVTSTEYGYTF. CDR3 nucleotides: TGCAGTGCTAGACCCCAGTCGGTTGTGACTAGCACGGAATATGGCTACACCTTC.

This clonotype showed up many times. This sequence joins TRBV20-1 and TRBJ2-5; D may be TRBD1 (5 bases). There are 14 residues in the CDR3. With 0 bases removed from V and 5 bases from J, the gap between germline ends came to 13 bases. Germline V gives CDR1 DFQATT, CDR2 SNEGSKA (reference sequence). The CDR3 sequence is CSARDRHYRETQYF. For the CDR3, the DNA is TGCAGTGCTAGAGATCGACACTACAGGGAGACCCAGTACTTC.

V is TRBV5-1 and J is TRBJ2-7; a weak D match, TRBD2 (5 bases). The length of the CDR3 is 14 residues. Per the germline V gene, CDR1 is SGHRS and CDR2 is YFSETQ. V lost 5 bases to trimming and J lost 3 bases, with 15 bases between them. The CDR3 reads CASRPADRFYEQYF. The DNA of the CDR3 is TGCGCCAGCAGGCCAGCGGACCGATTCTACGAGCAGTACTTC. Full variable domain (missing parts from reference TRBV5-1 and TRBJ2-7): KAGVTQTPRYLIKTRGQQVTLSCSPISGHRSVSWYQQTPGQGLQFLFEYFSETQRNKGNFPGRFSGRQFSNSRSEMNVSTLELGDSALYLCASRPADRFYEQYFGPGTRLTVT.